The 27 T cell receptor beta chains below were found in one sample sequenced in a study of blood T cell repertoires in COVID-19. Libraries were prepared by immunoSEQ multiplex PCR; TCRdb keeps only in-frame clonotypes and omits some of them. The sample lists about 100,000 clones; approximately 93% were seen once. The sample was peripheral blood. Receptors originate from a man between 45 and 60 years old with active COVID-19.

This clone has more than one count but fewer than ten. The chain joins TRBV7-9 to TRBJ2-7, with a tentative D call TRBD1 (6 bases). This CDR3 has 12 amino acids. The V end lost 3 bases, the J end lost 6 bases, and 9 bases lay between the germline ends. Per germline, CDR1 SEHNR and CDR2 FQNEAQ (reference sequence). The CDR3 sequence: CASSFTGFEQYV. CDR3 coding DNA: TGTGCCAGCAGCTTCACAGGGTTCGAGCAGTACGTC.

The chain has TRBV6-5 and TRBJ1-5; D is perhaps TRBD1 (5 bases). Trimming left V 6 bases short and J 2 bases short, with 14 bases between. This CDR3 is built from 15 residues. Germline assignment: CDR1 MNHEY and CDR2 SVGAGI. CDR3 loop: CASRRTRNGNQPQHF. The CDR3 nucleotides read TGTGCCAGCAGGCGGACAAGGAATGGCAATCAGCCCCAGCATTTT.

Here the CDR3 DNA reads TGTGCCAGCAGCTTGACCGGGACAGCACAAGAGACCCAGTACTTC. This gives the protein CASSLTGTAQETQYF. This chain uses TRBV7-3 with TRBJ2-5; 7 bases match TRBD1. The CDR3 totals 15 residues. Trimming removed 3 bases from V and 2 bases from J; junction bases left unmatched: 6. From germline, CDR1 is SGHTA and CDR2 FQGTGA.

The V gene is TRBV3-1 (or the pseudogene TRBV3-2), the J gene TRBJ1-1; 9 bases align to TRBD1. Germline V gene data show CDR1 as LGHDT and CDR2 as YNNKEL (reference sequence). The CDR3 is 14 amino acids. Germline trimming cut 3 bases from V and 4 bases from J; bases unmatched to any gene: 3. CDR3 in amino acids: CASSHRQGGTEAFF. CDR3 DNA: TGTGCCAGCAGCCATAGACAGGGGGGCACTGAAGCTTTCTTT.

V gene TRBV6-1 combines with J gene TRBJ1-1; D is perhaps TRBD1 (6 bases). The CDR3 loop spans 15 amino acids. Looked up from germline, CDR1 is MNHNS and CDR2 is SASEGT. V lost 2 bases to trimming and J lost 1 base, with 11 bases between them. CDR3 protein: CASSEPGHPNTEAFF. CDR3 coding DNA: TGTGCCAGCAGTGAACCGGGACATCCGAACACTGAAGCTTTCTTT.

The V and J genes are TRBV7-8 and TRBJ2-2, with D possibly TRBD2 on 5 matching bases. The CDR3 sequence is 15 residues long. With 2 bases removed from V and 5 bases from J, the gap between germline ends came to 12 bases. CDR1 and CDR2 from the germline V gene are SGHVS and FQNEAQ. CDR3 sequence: CASSLSRVVTGELFF. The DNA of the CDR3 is TGTGCCAGCAGCTTATCGCGGGTTGTAACCGGGGAGCTGTTTTTT.

CDR3 region: CASRTLTGKSNYGYTF. The CDR3 DNA reads as TGTGCCAGCAGGACCTTGACAGGGAAGTCCAACTATGGCTACACCTTC. This chain uses TRBV11-2 with TRBJ1-2; 7 bases are a match to TRBD1. V dropped 6 bases and J dropped 2; count of bases not matched to a gene: 12. The CDR3 extends over 16 amino acids. The germline gives CDR1 SGHAT, CDR2 FQNNGV.

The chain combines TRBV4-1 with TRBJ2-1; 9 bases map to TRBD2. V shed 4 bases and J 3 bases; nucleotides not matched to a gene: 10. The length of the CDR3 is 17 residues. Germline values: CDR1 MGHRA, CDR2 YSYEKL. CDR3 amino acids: CASSLLAASGIYNEQFF. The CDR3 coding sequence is TGCGCCAGCAGCCTACTGGCGGCTAGCGGGATCTACAATGAGCAGTTCTTC.

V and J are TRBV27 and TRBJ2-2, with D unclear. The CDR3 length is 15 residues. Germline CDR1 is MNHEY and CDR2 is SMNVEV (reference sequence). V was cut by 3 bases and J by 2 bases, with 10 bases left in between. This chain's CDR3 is CASSFIFSNTGELFF. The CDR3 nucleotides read TGTGCCAGCAGTTTTATCTTCTCCAACACCGGGGAGCTGTTTTTT.

For the CDR3, the DNA is TGTGCCAGCAGTAGAAACAGGGAATTGGTGGTGGGCTACACCTTC. As protein: CASSRNRELVVGYTF. The chain has TRBV6-5 and TRBJ1-2, with D possibly matching TRBD1 (6 bases). The germline gives CDR1 MNHEY, CDR2 SVGAGI. With 5 bases removed from V and 8 bases from J, the gap between germline ends came to 21 bases. The CDR3 runs 15 residues.

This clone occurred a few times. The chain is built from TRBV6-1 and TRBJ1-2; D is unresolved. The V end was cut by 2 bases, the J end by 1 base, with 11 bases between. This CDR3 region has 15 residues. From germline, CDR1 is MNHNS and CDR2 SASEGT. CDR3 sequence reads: CASSESENFNYGYTF. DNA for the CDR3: TGTGCCAGCAGTGAATCGGAGAACTTTAACTATGGCTACACCTTC.

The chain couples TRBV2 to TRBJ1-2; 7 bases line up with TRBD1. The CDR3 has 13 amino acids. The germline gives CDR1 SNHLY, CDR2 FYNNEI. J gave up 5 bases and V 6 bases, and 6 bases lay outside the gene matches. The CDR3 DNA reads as TGTGCCAGCAGCGACAGGGTTATTTATGGCTACACCTTC. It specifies CASSDRVIYGYTF. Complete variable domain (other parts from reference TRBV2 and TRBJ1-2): EPEVTQTPSHQVTQMGQEVILRCVPISNHLYFYWYRQILGQKVEFLVSFYNNEISEKSEIFDDQFSVERPDGSNFTLKIRSTKLEDSAMYFCASSDRVIYGYTFGSGTRLTVV.

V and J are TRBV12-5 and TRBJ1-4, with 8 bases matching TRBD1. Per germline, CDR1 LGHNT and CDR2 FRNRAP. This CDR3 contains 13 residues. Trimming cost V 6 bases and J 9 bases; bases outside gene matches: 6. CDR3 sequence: CASGLHRGKKLFF. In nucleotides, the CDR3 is TGTGCTAGTGGCCTACACAGGGGGAAAAAACTGTTTTTT. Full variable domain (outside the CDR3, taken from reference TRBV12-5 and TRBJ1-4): DARVTQTPRHKVTEMGQEVTMRCQPILGHNTVFWYRQTMMQGLELLAYFRNRAPLDDSGMPKDRFSAEMPDATLATLKIQPSEPRDSAVYFCASGLHRGKKLFFGSGTQLSVL.

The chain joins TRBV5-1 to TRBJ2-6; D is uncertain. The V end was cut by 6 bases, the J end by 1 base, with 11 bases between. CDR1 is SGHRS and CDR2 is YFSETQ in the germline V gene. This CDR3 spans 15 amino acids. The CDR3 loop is CASTSDLSGANVLTF. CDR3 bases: TGCGCCAGCACCTCAGACTTGTCTGGGGCCAACGTCCTGACTTTC.

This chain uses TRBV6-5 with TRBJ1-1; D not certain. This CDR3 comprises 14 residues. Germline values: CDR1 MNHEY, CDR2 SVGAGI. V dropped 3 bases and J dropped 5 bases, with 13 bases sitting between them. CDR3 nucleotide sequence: TGTGCCAGCAGTTATGTTGGGAGGGTTACTGAAGCTTTCTTT. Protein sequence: CASSYVGRVTEAFF.

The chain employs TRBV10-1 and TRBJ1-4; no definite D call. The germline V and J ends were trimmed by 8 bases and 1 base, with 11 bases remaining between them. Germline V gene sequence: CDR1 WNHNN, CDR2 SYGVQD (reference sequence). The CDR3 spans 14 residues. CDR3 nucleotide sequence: TGCGCCAGCTACGGACTGATAACTAATGAAAAACTGTTTTTT. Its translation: CASYGLITNEKLFF.

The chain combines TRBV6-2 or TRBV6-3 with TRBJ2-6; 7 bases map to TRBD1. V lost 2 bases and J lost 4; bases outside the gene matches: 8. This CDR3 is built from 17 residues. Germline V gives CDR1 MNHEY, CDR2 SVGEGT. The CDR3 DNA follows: TGTGCCAGCAGTTACATCCCTACAGGGGTCGGGGCCAACGTCCTGACTTTC. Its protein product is CASSYIPTGVGANVLTF.

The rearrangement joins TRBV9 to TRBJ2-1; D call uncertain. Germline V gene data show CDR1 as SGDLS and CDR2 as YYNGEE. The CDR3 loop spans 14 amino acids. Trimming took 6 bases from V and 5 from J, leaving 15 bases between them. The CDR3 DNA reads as TGTGCCAGCACCCCCGGCAGCGTACACAATGAGCAGTTCTTC. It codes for CASTPGSVHNEQFF.

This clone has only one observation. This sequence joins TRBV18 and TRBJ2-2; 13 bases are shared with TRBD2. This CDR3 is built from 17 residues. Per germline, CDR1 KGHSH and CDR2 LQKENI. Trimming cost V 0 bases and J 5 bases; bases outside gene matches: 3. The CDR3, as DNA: TGTGCCAGCTCACCACCGGGACTAGCGGGGAAAACCGGGGAGCTGTTTTTT. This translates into CASSPPGLAGKTGELFF.

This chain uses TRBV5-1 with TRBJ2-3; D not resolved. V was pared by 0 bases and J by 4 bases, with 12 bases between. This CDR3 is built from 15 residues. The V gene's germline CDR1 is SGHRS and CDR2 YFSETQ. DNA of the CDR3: TGCGCCAGCAGCTTGGCTATTGGTGAGGCAGATACGCAGTATTTT. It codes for CASSLAIGEADTQYF.

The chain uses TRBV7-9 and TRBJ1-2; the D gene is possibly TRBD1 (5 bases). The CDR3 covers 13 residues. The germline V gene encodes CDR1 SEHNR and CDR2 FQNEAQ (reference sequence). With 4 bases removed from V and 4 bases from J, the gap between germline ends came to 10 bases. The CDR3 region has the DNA TGTGCCAGCAGCTACCCAGGGCTCTATGGCTACACCTTC. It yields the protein CASSYPGLYGYTF.

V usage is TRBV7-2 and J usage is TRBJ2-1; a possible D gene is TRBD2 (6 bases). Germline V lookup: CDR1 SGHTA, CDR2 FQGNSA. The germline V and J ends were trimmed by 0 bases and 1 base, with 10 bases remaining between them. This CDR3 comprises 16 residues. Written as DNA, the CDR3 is TGTGCCAGCAGCTTAGCTGTGGGAGGTTCCTACAATGAGCAGTTCTTC. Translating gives CASSLAVGGSYNEQFF.

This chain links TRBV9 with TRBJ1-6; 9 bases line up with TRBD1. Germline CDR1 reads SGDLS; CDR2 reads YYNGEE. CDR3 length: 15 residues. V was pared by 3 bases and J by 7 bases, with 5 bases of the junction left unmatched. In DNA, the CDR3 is TGTGCCAGCAGCGCTAGGACAGGGGACAATTCACCCCTCCACTTT. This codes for CASSARTGDNSPLHF.

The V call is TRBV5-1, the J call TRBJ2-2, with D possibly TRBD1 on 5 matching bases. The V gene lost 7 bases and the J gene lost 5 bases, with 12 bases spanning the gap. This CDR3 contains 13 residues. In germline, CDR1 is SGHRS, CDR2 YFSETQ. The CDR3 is CASRQGTTGELFF. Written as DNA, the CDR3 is TGCGCCAGCCGGCAGGGAACGACCGGGGAGCTGTTTTTT.

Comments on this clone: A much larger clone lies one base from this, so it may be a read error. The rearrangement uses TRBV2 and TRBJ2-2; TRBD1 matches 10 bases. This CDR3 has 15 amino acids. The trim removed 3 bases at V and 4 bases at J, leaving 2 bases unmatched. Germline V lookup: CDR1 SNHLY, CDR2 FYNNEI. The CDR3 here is CASSDRTGGTGELFF. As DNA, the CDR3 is TGTGCCAGCAGTGACAGGACAGGGGGCACCGGGGAGCTGTTTTTT.

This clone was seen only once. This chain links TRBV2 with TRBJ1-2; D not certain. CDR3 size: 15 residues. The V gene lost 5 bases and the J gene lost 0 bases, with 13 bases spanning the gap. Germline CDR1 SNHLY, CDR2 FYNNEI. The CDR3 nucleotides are TGTGCCAGCAGTCCCAGAACGTTGACTAACTATGGCTACACCTTC. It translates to CASSPRTLTNYGYTF.

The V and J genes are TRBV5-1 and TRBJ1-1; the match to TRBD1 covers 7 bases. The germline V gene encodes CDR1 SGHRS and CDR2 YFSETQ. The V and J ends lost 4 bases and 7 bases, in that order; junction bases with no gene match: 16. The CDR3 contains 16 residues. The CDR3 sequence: CASSPNVDRPYSEAFF. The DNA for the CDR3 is TGCGCCAGCAGCCCGAACGTGGACAGGCCCTATAGTGAAGCTTTCTTT.